The clone carrying this TCR beta chain was counted only a few times. The antigen is unknown. These data are taken from a study of beta chain features in type 1 diabetes. This CDR3 spans 14 amino acids. Germline CDR1 SGHAT, CDR2 FQNNGV. V was pared by 1 base and J by 9 bases, with 13 bases between. Since all of the isolated RNA was reverse transcribed, expressed TCRB transcripts were what got sequenced. Clones were read by immunoSEQ multiplex PCR, and TCRdb kept only the in-frame ones, dropping some. Here the sample spans roughly 700,000 clones, 13% being singletons. General study findings and limits: Researchers report that Type 1 diabetes patients had moderately but significantly shorter TCRB CDR3s across all four CD4+ subsets. Comparison showed that naive, central memory and Treg TCRB repertoires appeared more similar among patients than among healthy donors. Type 1 diabetes patients showed fewer insertions and more deletions at VDJ junctions.

This clonotype was sampled from a man younger than 35 with type 1 diabetes. Sequencing input: naive CD4+ T cells from blood. The chain employs TRBV11-2 and TRBJ1-5; no reliable D call. CDR3 sequence: CASSLGHGQWPQHF. CDR3 in DNA: TGTGCCAGCAGCTTAGGACACGGTCAATGGCCCCAGCATTTT.